Presented here are 22 T cell receptor beta chains from one specimen sequenced in a study of T cell responses to AZD1222 COVID-19 vaccine. Only in-frame clones appear in the TCRdb table, and some are missing; sequencing was by immunoSEQ multiplex PCR. The sample has 95,000 to 150,000 clones, around 90% seen once. The sequences come from peripheral blood, collected on day 0 of AZD1222 vaccination. The receptors stem from an adult in good health.

J is TRBJ2-5 and V is TRBV20-1; no firm D call. V dropped 8 bases and J dropped 4 bases, with 8 bases sitting between them. Per the germline V gene, CDR1 is DFQATT and CDR2 is SNEGSKA (reference sequence). The CDR3 loop spans 10 amino acids. The CDR3 spells CSTSRETQYF. The CDR3 DNA sequence: TGCAGTACCTCGCGAGAGACCCAGTACTTC.

The chain is built from TRBV27 and TRBJ2-7; 10 bases align to TRBD1. V dropped 3 bases and J dropped 5; count of bases not matched to a gene: 10. Looked up from germline, CDR1 is MNHEY and CDR2 is SMNVEV (reference sequence). The CDR3 spans 16 residues. CDR3 sequence (DNA): TGTGCCAGCAGTTTCATCCGGGGACAGGGGACCCACGAGCAGTACTTC. Translation: CASSFIRGQGTHEQYF.

This clone was seen more than once but under ten times. CDR3 amino acids: CASSPQGQAYEQYF. The CDR3 nucleotides read TGTGCCAGCAGCCCCCAAGGTCAGGCCTACGAGCAGTACTTC. The chain combines TRBV5-6 with TRBJ2-7, with D uncertain. The CDR3 totals 14 residues. V was pared by 4 bases and J by 2 bases, with 13 bases between. The germline gives CDR1 SGHDT, CDR2 YYEEEE.

This rearrangement joins TRBV21-1 to TRBJ2-2; TRBD1, the D gene given by the table, was not confirmed from the DNA. TRBV21-1 corresponds to a pseudogene. This CDR3 is built from 16 residues. DNA of the CDR3: TGTGCCAGCAGTCCGGGACAGGGGGCCGACACCGGGGAGCTGTTTTTT. It is translated as CASSPGQGADTGELFF.

Regarding this clone: The same CDR3 can be traced to other DNA sequences in this sample. The chain joins TRBV5-4 to TRBJ2-7, with 10 bases that match TRBD2. The CDR3 has 15 amino acids. In germline, CDR1 is SGHNT, CDR2 YYREEE (reference sequence). V trimming: 2 bases; J trimming: 0 bases; junction bases outside the gene matches: 2. The CDR3 spells CASSLLAGGSYEQYF. The CDR3 DNA follows: TGTGCCAGCAGCTTATTAGCGGGAGGCTCCTACGAGCAGTACTTC.

CDR3: CASSLWDSSEAFF. The CDR3 DNA sequence: TGTGCCAGCAGTTTATGGGACAGCTCAGAAGCTTTCTTT. The rearrangement links TRBV28 to TRBJ1-1, with TRBD1 as a possible D gene (6 bases). The CDR3 is 13 amino acids. Germline V lookup: CDR1 MDHEN, CDR2 SYDVKM. V was clipped by 0 bases and J by 8 bases, with 10 bases between them.

The chain links TRBV19 to TRBJ1-1; D is uncertain. From germline, CDR1 is LNHDA and CDR2 SQIVND (reference sequence). CDR3 length: 10 residues. The germline V and J ends were trimmed by 8 bases and 7 bases, with 8 bases remaining between them. For the CDR3, the DNA is TGTGCCAGTCTCGGGAGTGAAGCTTTCTTT. Protein sequence: CASLGSEAFF.

J is TRBJ2-7 and V is TRBV7-2; D gene unclear. Germline assignment: CDR1 SGHTA and CDR2 FQGNSA. Trimming stripped 2 bases from V and 5 bases from J, with 13 bases between. The CDR3 is 14 amino acids. In nucleotides, the CDR3 is TGTGCCAGCAGCTTAAACCAAGGGCCCCACGAGCAGTACTTC. Its translation is CASSLNQGPHEQYF.

The chain recombines TRBV4-1 with TRBJ1-1; TRBD1 agrees at 8 bases. V gave up 4 bases and J gave up 4 bases; unmatched junction bases: 14. CDR1 is MGHRA and CDR2 is YSYEKL in the germline V gene. CDR3 size: 17 residues. The CDR3 DNA follows: TGCGCCAGCAGCCCTAGTGAGAGGACAGGGTCGATCACTGAAGCTTTCTTT. Amino acid sequence: CASSPSERTGSITEAFF.

The chain uses TRBV24-1 and TRBJ2-2, with 9 bases that match TRBD1. This CDR3 is 16 amino acids long. Germline V lookup: CDR1 KGHDR, CDR2 SFDVKD. V shed 3 bases and J 4 bases; nucleotides not matched to a gene: 5. DNA for the CDR3: TGTGCCACCAGTGATCTGGACAGGGGTGGCACCGGGGAGCTGTTTTTT. Encoded protein: CATSDLDRGGTGELFF.

This chain links TRBV9 with TRBJ2-7; 9 bases agree with TRBD2. There are 16 residues in the CDR3. V gave up 3 bases and J gave up 4 bases; unmatched junction bases: 11. In germline, CDR1 is SGDLS, CDR2 YYNGEE. CDR3 bases: TGTGCCAGCAGCGAGTCGGGACTAGCAGATTTATACGAGCAGTACTTC. Protein sequence: CASSESGLADLYEQYF.

The V call is TRBV6-5, the J call TRBJ2-3; D remains unclear. Germline CDR1 MNHEY, CDR2 SVGAGI. The CDR3 runs to 15 residues. Deletions cut 8 bases from V and 2 bases from J, with 17 bases between. In DNA form, the CDR3 reads TGTGCCAGCTGCTGGAGTGATACGGACACAGATACGCAGTATTTT. Translation gives CASCWSDTDTDTQYF.

J is TRBJ2-7 and V is TRBV5-4; D is perhaps TRBD1 (5 bases). CDR1 and CDR2 (germline): SGHNT, YYREEE (reference sequence). The CDR3 has 15 residues. Trimming stripped 0 bases from V and 2 bases from J, with 12 bases between. The CDR3 loop reads CASSLGRWGPYEQYF. In DNA, the CDR3 is TGTGCCAGCAGCTTGGGGAGATGGGGCCCCTACGAGCAGTACTTC.

The chain combines TRBV11-2 with TRBJ1-1, with D maybe TRBD1 (6 bases). The germline gives CDR1 SGHAT, CDR2 FQNNGV. Deletions cut 2 bases from V and 1 base from J, with 11 bases between. This CDR3 contains 15 residues. CDR3 sequence: CASSLRGRPNTEAFF. The CDR3 nucleotides read TGTGCCAGCAGCTTACGGGGGCGCCCGAACACTGAAGCTTTCTTT.

This rearrangement joins TRBV5-1 to TRBJ1-5; 9 bases line up with TRBD1. Germline V gives CDR1 SGHRS, CDR2 YFSETQ. This CDR3 has 14 residues. V lost 4 bases, J lost 7 bases, and 6 bases stayed unmatched. The DNA of the CDR3 is TGCGCCAGCAGCCTCGGGACAGGGAACCAGCCCCAGCATTTT. Translating gives CASSLGTGNQPQHF.

The CDR3 loop is CASSATRHRWYTEAFF. The CDR3 DNA reads TGTGCCAGCAGCGCTACTCGGCACAGGTGGTACACTGAAGCTTTCTTT. V usage is TRBV5-6 and J usage is TRBJ1-1, with a weak D call TRBD1 (5 bases). The CDR3 covers 16 residues. Trimming left V 4 bases short and J 3 bases short, with 19 bases between. Germline values: CDR1 SGHDT, CDR2 YYEEEE. Based on the CDR3 plus reference TRBV5-6 and TRBJ1-1, the full variable domain is DAGVTQSPTHLIKTRGQQVTLRCSPKSGHDTVSWYQQALGQGPQFIFQYYEEEERQRGNFPDRFSGHQFPNYSSELNVNALLLGDSALYLCASSATRHRWYTEAFFGQGTRLTVV.

In its sample, this clone was seen once. The chain couples TRBV7-2 to TRBJ1-4, with D maybe TRBD1 (6 bases). Deletions cut 3 bases from V and 7 bases from J, with 15 bases between. Germline CDR1 SGHTA, CDR2 FQGNSA. This CDR3 is 15 amino acids long. CDR3: CASSFLGGAVEKLFF. Here the CDR3 DNA reads TGTGCCAGCAGCTTCCTAGGGGGGGCGGTTGAAAAACTGTTTTTT.

The V and J genes are TRBV11-2 and TRBJ2-1; the D gene could be TRBD1 or TRBD2 (5 bases each). This CDR3 has 13 residues. The V gene lost 2 bases and the J gene lost 7 bases, with 9 bases spanning the gap. CDR1 is SGHAT and CDR2 is FQNNGV in the germline V gene. This CDR3 is CASSLWGSNEQFF. The CDR3 nucleotides are TGTGCCAGCAGCTTATGGGGGTCTAATGAGCAGTTCTTC.

This chain uses TRBV29-1 with TRBJ2-7; D unresolved. From germline, CDR1 is SQVTM and CDR2 ANQGSEA. The length of the CDR3 is 13 residues. Trimming removed 4 bases from V and 2 bases from J, with 12 bases in between. The CDR3 here is CSVAAGITYEQYF. The CDR3 DNA reads TGCAGCGTTGCGGCAGGTATTACCTACGAGCAGTACTTC.

V usage is TRBV27 and J usage is TRBJ1-1; TRBD1 is a possible D gene (5 bases). The length of the CDR3 is 15 residues. V gave up 0 bases and J gave up 2 bases, with 10 bases separating them. Germline-derived CDR1 and CDR2 are MNHEY and SMNVEV (reference sequence). The CDR3 here is CASSLSRGSNTEAFF. DNA of the CDR3: TGTGCCAGCAGTTTATCGCGGGGGTCCAACACTGAAGCTTTCTTT.

The rearrangement joins TRBV19 to TRBJ1-5, with TRBD1 matching 11 bases. Trimming at V came to 6 bases and at J to 6 bases, leaving 7 bases not matched to a gene. Germline assignment: CDR1 LNHDA and CDR2 SQIVND (reference sequence). The CDR3 consists of 15 residues. The CDR3 region is CASSQDRGLSQPQHF. The DNA for the CDR3 is TGTGCCAGTAGCCAGGACAGGGGGCTGAGTCAGCCCCAGCATTTT.

This clone has more than one count but fewer than ten. The chain combines TRBV27 with TRBJ1-3, with a tentative D call TRBD1 (5 bases). This CDR3 contains 15 residues. CDR1 is MNHEY, CDR2 SMNVEV, per germline (reference sequence). Trimming stripped 6 bases from V and 3 bases from J, with 15 bases between. CDR3 region: CASSLAWGVGNTIYF. The CDR3 region has the DNA TGTGCCAGCAGCTTAGCCTGGGGGGTTGGAAACACCATATATTTT.